This TCR beta chain was sequenced in a study of beta chain features in type 1 diabetes (dated by TCRdb to the late 2010s). Study-wide context: Mean age, gender distribution, total cell number and subset yield were not different between patients and healthy donors. Across all samples, 107,917,701 sorted cells were examined, and cell number per subset correlated strongly with RNA yield. Regulatory and stem cell-like memory subsets were obtained from only 8 patients and about 8 healthy donors, while naive and central memory subsets were obtained from all 30 or so donors. In the study, recently diagnosed type 1 diabetes patients and matched healthy donors were compared on the TCRB repertoires of their sorted circulating CD4+ T cell subsets. The paper as a whole reports these results and caveats: At VDJ recombination sites, type 1 diabetes patients had fewer insertions and more deleted nucleotides, which implies abnormalities in thymic rearrangement. Sequencing cDNA rather than genomic DNA could over-represent highly expressing activated cells, although activation and CD3 levels did not differ between groups. Because small numbers of individuals were included in the HLA sub-analyses, any influence of HLA type on TCRB rearrangement was left unresolved. Shorter templates might be favored by PCR, yet because patient and control samples were amplified and corrected together, any such skew would affect both groups equally. A moderate but significant shortening of TCRB CDR3 length was observed in type 1 diabetes patients in all four CD4+ subsets. Naive, central memory and regulatory TCRB repertoires appeared to be more similar among patients than among healthy donors.

From each donor, a single peripheral blood sample of 90 to 150 mL on average was drawn into heparinised tubes. Naive, central memory, regulatory and stem cell-like memory CD4+ T cells were sorted on a BD FACSAria II using a panel including CD45RO, CCR7, CD25, CD127, CD95 and CD27. A purity above 95% was achieved for all sorted populations. Right away, PBMCs were isolated by Lymphoprep density gradient centrifugation and were stained directly, with no culture step. To minimize batch effects, samples were stained and sorted in pairs, one healthy donor with one patient per experiment. The entire isolated RNA was reverse transcribed using the High Capacity cDNA Reverse Transcription Kit, and thus expressed TCRB transcripts were sequenced. Deep immunoSEQ sequencing was performed on naive, central memory and regulatory T cell samples, with an average of approximately 4 million total reads per sample. Sorted cells were lysed in RLT buffer and RNA was extracted with DNase-treated RNeasy Micro or Mini kits, depending on cell number. Each cell subset was processed on its own to prevent cross-contamination, while patient and healthy donor samples were processed together. Using the immunoSEQ multiplex PCR, TCRB sequences were amplified from cDNA into 87-bp fragments spanning the CDR3 region. Sequencing of the amplicons was performed on the Illumina HiSeq platform. The authors' pipeline ran thus. PCR bias was computationally corrected using synthetic template baselines, reads within Hamming distance 2 were collapsed, and singletons that could not be merged were discarded. Reads were aligned against IMGT so that V, D and J genes, CDR3 length and insertions or deletions at six rearrangement sites could be assigned. Clonotype counts were normalized to sorted cell number within each subset before computing true diversity and Gini coefficients with the tcR R package. The overlap coefficient, calculated on TCRB nucleotide sequences, was used to measure repertoire sharing. Out-of-frame TCRB sequences from naive cells were analyzed to stand in for the pre-selection repertoire. The table comes from immuneACCESS by way of TCRdb, which keeps in-frame sequences with V and J called. Part of the clones is missing from these tables; in studies checked, under half for an unresolved V gene and the rest for unknown reasons. The DNA was the basis for D and trimming; V, J and clone size are from that table. For this sample there are around 240,000 clones; about 63% appear just once. The ten largest clones capture around 0.05% of the sample.

This clone has just one count. Its target antigen remains unknown. One base away there is no much larger clone; base qualities are not given. The sequenced material came from naive CD4+ T cells from blood. The cell subset or site label corresponds to: true naive CD4+ T cells. The clonotype originates from a man aged 30-40 years in good health.

Read as DNA, the sequence is TGTGCCAGCAGCCCAGAGGGCACCGGGACGTACGAGCAGTACTTC. This gives the protein CASSPEGTGTYEQYF. The chain joins TRBV7-2 to TRBJ2-7; the D gene could be either TRBD1 or TRBD2, each agreeing at 5 bases. Trimming takes 5 bases from V and 4 bases from J, and the germline ends sit 18 bases apart. The CDR3, cysteine through phenylalanine, is 15 amino acids long. Only the CDR3 region is kept as DNA, spanning 45 bases read in frame from base 1. The germline V gene gives CDR1 as SGHTA and CDR2 as FQGNSA.